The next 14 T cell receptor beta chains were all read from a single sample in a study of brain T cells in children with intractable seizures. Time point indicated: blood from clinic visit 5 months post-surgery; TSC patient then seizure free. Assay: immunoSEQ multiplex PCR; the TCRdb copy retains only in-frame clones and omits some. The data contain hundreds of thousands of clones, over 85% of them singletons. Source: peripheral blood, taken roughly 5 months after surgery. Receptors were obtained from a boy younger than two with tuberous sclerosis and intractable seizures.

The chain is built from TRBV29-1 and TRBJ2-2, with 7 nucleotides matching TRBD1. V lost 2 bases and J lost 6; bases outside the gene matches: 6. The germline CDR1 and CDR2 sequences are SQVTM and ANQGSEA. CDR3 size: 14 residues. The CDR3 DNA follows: TGCAGCGTTGAAAGGACAGGTCTTCCCGGGGAGCTGTTTTTT. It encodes CSVERTGLPGELFF.

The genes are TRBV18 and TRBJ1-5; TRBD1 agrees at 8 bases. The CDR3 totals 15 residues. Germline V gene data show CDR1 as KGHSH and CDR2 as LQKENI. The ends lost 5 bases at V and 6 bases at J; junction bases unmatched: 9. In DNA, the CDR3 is TGTGCCAGCTCAGGCCCGGACAGGGCCTTTCAGCCCCAGCATTTT. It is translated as CASSGPDRAFQPQHF.

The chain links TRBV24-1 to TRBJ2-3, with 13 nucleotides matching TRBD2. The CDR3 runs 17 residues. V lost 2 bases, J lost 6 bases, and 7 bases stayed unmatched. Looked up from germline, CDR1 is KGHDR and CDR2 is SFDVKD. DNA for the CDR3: TGTGCCACCAGTGATTCTCCTGGACTAGCGGGAGTGGATACGCAGTATTTT. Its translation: CATSDSPGLAGVDTQYF.

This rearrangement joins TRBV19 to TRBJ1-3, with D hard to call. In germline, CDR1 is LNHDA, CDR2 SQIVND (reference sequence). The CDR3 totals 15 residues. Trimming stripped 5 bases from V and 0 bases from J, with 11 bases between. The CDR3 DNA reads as TGTGCCAGTAGTCCCTTCCTTTCCTCTGGAAACACCATATATTTT. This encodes CASSPFLSSGNTIYF.

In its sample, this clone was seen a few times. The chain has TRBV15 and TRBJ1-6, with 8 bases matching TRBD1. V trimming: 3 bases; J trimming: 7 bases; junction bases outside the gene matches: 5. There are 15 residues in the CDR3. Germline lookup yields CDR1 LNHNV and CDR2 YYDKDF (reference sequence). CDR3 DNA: TGTGCCACCAGCAGCCGTAACAGGGGGAATTCACCCCTCCACTTT. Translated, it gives CATSSRNRGNSPLHF. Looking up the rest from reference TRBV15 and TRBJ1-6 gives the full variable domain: DAMVIQNPRYQVTQFGKPVTLSCSQTLNHNVMYWYQQKSSQAPKLLFHYYDKDFNNEADTPDNFQSRRPNTSFCFLDIRSPGLGDTAMYLCATSSRNRGNSPLHFGNGTRLTVT.

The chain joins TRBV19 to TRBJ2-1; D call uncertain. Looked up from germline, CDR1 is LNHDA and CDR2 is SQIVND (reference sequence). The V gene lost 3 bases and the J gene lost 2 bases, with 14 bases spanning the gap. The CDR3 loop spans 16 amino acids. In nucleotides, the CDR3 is TGTGCCAGTAGTATTATGGGCGGAGCCCCCTACAATGAGCAGTTCTTC. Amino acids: CASSIMGGAPYNEQFF.

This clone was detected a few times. The CDR3 sequence: CASSLGGGQARSPLHF. The CDR3 DNA reads as TGTGCCAGCAGCTTAGGCGGAGGACAGGCCCGGTCACCCCTCCACTTT. The V and J genes are TRBV7-9 and TRBJ1-6; 7 bases are shared with TRBD1. CDR1 is SEHNR, CDR2 FQNEAQ, per germline (reference sequence). J lost 10 bases, V lost 1 base, and 10 bases had no gene match. This CDR3 contains 16 residues.

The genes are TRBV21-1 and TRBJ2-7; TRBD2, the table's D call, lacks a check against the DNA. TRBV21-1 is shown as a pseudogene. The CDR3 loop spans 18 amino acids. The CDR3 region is CASSNKGLAGGLRNEQYF. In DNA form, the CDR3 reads TGTGCCAGCAGCAATAAGGGACTAGCGGGGGGGTTAAGGAACGAGCAGTACTTC.

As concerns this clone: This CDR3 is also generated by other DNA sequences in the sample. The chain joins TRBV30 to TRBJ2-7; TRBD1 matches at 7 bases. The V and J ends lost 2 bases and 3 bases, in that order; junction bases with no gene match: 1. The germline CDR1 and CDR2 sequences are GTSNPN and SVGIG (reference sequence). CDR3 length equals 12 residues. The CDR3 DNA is TGTGCCTGGAGTTCAGGGGGCTACGAGCAGTACTTC. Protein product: CAWSSGGYEQYF.

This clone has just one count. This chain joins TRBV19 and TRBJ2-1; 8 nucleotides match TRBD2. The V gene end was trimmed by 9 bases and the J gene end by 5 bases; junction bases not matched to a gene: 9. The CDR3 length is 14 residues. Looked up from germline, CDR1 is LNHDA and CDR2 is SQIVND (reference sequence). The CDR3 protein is CASNVAGFDNEQFF. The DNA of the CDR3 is TGTGCCAGCAACGTAGCGGGATTCGACAATGAGCAGTTCTTC. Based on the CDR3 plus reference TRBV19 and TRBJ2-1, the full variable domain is DGGITQSPKYLFRKEGQNVTLSCEQNLNHDAMYWYRQDPGQGLRLIYYSQIVNDFQKGDIAEGYSVSREKKESFPLTVTSAQKNPTAFYLCASNVAGFDNEQFFGPGTRLTVL.

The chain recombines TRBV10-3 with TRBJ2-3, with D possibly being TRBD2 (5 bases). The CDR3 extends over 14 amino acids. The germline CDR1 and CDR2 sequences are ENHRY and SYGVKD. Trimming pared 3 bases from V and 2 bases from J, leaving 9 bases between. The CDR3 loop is CAISDSSFTDTQYF. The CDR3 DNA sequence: TGTGCCATCAGTGATTCTAGCTTCACAGATACGCAGTATTTT.

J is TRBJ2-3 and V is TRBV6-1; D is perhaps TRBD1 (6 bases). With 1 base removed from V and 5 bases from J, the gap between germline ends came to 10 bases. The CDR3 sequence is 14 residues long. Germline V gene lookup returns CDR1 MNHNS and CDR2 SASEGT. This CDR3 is CASSEVSRGDTQYF. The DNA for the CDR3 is TGTGCCAGCAGTGAAGTATCCAGGGGAGATACGCAGTATTTT.

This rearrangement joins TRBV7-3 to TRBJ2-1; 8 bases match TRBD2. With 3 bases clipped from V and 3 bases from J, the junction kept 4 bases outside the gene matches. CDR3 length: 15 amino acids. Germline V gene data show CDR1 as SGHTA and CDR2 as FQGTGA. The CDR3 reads CASSLASGFYNEQFF. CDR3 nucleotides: TGTGCCAGCAGCTTGGCTAGCGGGTTCTACAATGAGCAGTTCTTC.

The CDR3: CASREGGLNTEAFF. CDR3 nucleotides: TGTGCCAGCAGAGAGGGGGGCTTGAACACTGAAGCTTTCTTT. This chain uses TRBV7-9 with TRBJ1-1, with D possibly TRBD1 on 6 matching bases. The CDR3 runs to 14 residues. Trimming took off 6 bases at V and 0 bases at J, with 11 bases between the two ends. Germline CDR1 SEHNR, CDR2 FQNEAQ (reference sequence).